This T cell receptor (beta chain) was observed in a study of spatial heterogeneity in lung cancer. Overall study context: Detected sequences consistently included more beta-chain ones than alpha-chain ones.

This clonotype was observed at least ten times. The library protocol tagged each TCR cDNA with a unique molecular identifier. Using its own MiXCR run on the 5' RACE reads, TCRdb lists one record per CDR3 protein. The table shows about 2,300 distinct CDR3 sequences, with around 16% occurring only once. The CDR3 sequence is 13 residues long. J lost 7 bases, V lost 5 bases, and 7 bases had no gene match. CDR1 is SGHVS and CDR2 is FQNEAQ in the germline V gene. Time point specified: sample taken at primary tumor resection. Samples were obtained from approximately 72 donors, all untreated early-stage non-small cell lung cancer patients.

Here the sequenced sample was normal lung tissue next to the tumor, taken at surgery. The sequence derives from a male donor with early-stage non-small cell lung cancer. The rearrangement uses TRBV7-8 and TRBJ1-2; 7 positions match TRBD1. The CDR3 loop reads CASSVTQGTGYTF. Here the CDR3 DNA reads TGTGCCAGCAGCGTTACACAGGGGACTGGCTACACCTTC.